This TCR beta chain was profiled in a study of response to subunit inactivated influenza vaccine. Study-wide results and caveats: Seasonal influenza vaccination, on each occasion, was suggested by the authors to recruit few new T cells.

MiXCR was run by TCRdb on the RT-PCR reads, yielding one entry per CDR3 protein. Among hundreds of thousands of distinct CDR3 sequences listed, approximately 18% were seen once. Worth noting for this clonotype: Its antigen is not known.

The TCR was taken from a man aged 50 to 59 who received an inactivated influenza vaccine. The starting material was PBMCs from blood, obtained 5 days after vaccination.

Written as DNA, the CDR3 is TGTGCCAGCAGCGCCACGACAGGGAACCAGCCCCAGCATTTT. Its translation is CASSATTGNQPQHF. The chain combines TRBV7-9 with TRBJ1-5; TRBD1 aligns across 7 bases. The trim removed 5 bases at V and 7 bases at J, leaving 8 bases unmatched. The CDR3 has 14 amino acids. The V gene's germline CDR1 is SEHNR and CDR2 FQNEAQ (reference sequence).